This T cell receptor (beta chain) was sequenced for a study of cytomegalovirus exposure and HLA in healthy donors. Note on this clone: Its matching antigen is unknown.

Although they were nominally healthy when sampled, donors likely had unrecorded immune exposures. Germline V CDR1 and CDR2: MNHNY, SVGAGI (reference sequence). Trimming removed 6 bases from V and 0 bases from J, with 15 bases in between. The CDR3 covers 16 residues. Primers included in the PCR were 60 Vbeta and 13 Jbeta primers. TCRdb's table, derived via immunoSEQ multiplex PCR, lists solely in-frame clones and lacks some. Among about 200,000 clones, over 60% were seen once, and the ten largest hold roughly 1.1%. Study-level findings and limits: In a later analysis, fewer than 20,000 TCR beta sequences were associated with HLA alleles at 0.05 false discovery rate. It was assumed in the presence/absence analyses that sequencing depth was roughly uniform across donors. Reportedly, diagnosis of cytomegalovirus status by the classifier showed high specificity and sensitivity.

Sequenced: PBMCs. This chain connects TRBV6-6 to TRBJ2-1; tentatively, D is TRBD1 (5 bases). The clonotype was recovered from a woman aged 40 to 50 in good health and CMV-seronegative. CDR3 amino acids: CASRTRTPSSYNEQFF. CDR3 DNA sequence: TGTGCCAGCAGAACCAGGACACCTAGCTCCTACAATGAGCAGTTCTTC.